This T cell receptor (beta chain) was found in a study of T cells in Graves' hyperthyroidism and ophthalmopathy (dated by TCRdb to 2018 to 2020). General notes on the study: Peripheral blood samples were taken at the time of initial diagnosis, prior to any treatment. Prospective prediction of ophthalmopathy was tested in an independent validation cohort consisting of 18 to 20 hyperthyroidism patients and 15 or so patients who later progressed to ophthalmopathy. The paper describes TCR Vbeta CDR3 sequencing of about 140 peripheral blood samples, made up of about 40 ophthalmopathy patients, 70 to 75 hyperthyroidism patients and around 17 progressor patients. After blood sampling, hyperthyroidism patients were treated with methimazole at a starting dose of 30 mg daily, and ophthalmopathy patients were treated with high-dose intravenous methylprednisolone. The 100 or so discovery patients were randomly split 7:3 into training and test sets. Thyroid tissue and blood T-cell repertoires from six Graves' hyperthyroidism patients were also compared in the study. A discovery cohort of approximately 97 patients, approximately 44 with Graves' ophthalmopathy and 55 to 60 with stable Graves' hyperthyroidism, was used to find distinguishing TCR V-J signatures. Summary of the overall study and its limitations: No statistical method was used to fix the sample size in advance, and group allocation was not hidden from the investigators. A model built on a 13 V-J signature distinguished ophthalmopathy from stable hyperthyroidism, reaching roughly 88% sensitivity and around 81% specificity in cross-validation and 80%/75% in testing. Most expanded thyroid clonotypes (frequency above 0.001) were also detected in blood, suggesting blood repertoires may reflect thyroid immune responses. In validation, progression to ophthalmopathy was predicted by the model with nearly 71% sensitivity and around 76% specificity, a median of about 6.8 months before onset.

The TCR beta CDR3 regions were amplified from RNA transcripts. A first-round RT-PCR of the TCR CDR3 used the HTBI primer set with the Qiagen OneStep RT-PCR kit. Libraries were constructed in a second round of multiplex PCR, after which size selection and purification were carried out. Sequencing of the libraries was done on an Illumina HiSeq2000 using paired-end 100 bp reads. Per the original workflow: SOAPnuke was used to process the raw data, removing reads that contained adapters or uncalled bases, had a mean Phred below 15, or lacked an exact match to the constant primer or identifier. High-quality paired reads were merged using COPE v1.2.5, and each unique nucleotide sequence was defined as a clonotype. MiTCR v1.1 was used to align clonotypes to the IMGT TRBV, TRBD and TRBJ reference segments. The analysis included only V-J combinations with a frequency above 0.0001, which together covered 99% to 99.2% of the repertoires. A TCS score was defined as the ratio of F50 (clonal expansion) to E x V (chaos), with BLOSUM62-based TCRdist applied between CDR3 peptides within each V-J. Welch's t-statistics and random forest reduced around 510 V-J features to 10 to 15, which were used in a naive Bayes classifier (R e1071). TCRdb redid the processing of the public reads, applying fastp at Q25 and MiXCR, and retained in-frame beta chains. Entries that share a CDR3 protein sequence are merged under the most common genes and DNA. It is TCRdb's table, rather than the study itself, that gives the V and J calls and clone size. This sample comprises fewer than 450,000 distinct CDR3 sequences, approximately 18% of them detected only once. Of the sample, around a third falls within the top ten clones.

Hyperthyroidism patients were newly diagnosed, had a disease duration of under 2 months, and were aged 18 to 65 years. The study excluded patients with uncontrolled infections, other autoimmune diseases, pregnancy or lactation. Diagnoses relied on clinical symptoms, serum thyroxine and TRAb, thyroid ultrasound and orbital computed tomography. Blood from progressor patients was drawn when they were first diagnosed with hyperthyroidism, before any ophthalmopathy symptoms appeared. Ficoll-Paque density gradient centrifugation was used to isolate PBMCs from about 10 ml of fresh peripheral blood. Progressor patients were initially diagnosed with Graves' hyperthyroidism and developed ophthalmopathy during follow-up. Total RNA was extracted with Trizol reagent, and quality was checked on an Agilent 2100 Bioanalyzer. V is cut by 5 bases and J by 2 bases, and the space between the germline ends is 6 bases. The CDR3, cysteine through phenylalanine, is 13 amino acids long. Only CDR3 DNA remains: 39 bases, in frame from the first base. The germline V gene (reference sequence) yields MNHEY for CDR1 and SMNVEV for CDR2.

This clonotype appeared many times. The clone's antigen remains unknown. Base qualities are missing; no much larger clone stands one base away. The chain uses TRBV27 and TRBJ2-2; there is no confident call for the D gene. The receptor was isolated from a woman aged 30 to 39 with Graves' hyperthyroidism that later progressed to Graves' ophthalmopathy. Sequencing was performed on blood. Here is the DNA: TGTGCCAGCAGTCCCCTTAACACCGGGGAGCTGTTTTTT. Its translation reads: CASSPLNTGELFF.